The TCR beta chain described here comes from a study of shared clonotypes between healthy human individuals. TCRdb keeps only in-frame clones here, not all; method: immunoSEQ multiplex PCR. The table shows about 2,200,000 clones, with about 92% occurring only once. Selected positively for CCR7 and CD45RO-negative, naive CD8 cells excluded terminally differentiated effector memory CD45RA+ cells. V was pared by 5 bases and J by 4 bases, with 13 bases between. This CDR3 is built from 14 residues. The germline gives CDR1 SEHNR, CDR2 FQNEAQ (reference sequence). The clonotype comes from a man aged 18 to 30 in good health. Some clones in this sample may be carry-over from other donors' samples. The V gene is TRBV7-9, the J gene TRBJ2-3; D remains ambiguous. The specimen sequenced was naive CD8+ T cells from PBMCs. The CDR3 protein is CASSPPDRADTQYF. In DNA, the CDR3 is TGTGCCAGCAGCCCCCCCGACCGCGCAGATACGCAGTATTTT.